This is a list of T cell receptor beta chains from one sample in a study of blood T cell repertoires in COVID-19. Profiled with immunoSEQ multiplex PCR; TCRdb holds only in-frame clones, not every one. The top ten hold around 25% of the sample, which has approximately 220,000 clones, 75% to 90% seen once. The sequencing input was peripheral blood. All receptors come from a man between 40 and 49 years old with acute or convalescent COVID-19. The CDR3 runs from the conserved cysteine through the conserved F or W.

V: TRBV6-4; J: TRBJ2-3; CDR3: CASSDLAGAKDTQYF
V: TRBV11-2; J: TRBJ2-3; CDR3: CASSSPTIQYTDTQYF
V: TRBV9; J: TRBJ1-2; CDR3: CASSVDHYFGYTF
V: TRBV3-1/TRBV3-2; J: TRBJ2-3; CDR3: CASCDSGPATDTQYF
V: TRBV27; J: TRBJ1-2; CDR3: CASSPVRDRALSDYGYTF
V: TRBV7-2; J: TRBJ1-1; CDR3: CASSLGGGTGMNTEAFF
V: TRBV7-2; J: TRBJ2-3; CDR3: CASRTTQGSDTQYF
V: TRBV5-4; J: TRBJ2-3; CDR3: CATLDHRASTDTQYF
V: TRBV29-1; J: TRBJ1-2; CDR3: CSVAGNRDYGYTF
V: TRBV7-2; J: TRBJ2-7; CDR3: CASSFQVERSYEQYF
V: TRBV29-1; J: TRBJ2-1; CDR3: CSVATGAAYNEQFF
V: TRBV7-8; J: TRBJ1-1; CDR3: CASSLRQSANTEAFF
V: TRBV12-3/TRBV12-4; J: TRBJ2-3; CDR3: CASRALDTQYF
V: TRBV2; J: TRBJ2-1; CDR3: CASSEWLTGGEQFF
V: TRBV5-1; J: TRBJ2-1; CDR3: CASSSGQGTTIYNEQFF
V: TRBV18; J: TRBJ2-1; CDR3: CASSLPRLAGGLREQFF
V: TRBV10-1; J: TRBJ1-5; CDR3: CASSVVTDTSNQPQHF
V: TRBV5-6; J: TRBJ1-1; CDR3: CASSLPQGARNTEAFF
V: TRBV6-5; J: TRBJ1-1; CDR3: CASSYGGRALNTEAFF
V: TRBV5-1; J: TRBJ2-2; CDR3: CASSLATGLNTGELFF
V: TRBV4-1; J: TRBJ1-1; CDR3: CASSHERVGTEAFF
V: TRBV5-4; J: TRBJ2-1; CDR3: CASSQDGLAGYNEQFF
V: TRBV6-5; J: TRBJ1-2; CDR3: CASSVTSHGYTF
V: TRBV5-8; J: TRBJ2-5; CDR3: CASSLQGAETQYF
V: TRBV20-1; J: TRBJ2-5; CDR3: CSASLQETQYF
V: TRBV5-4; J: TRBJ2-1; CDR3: CASSLDAGAYNEQFF
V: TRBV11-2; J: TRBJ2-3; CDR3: CASSLEGTADTQYF
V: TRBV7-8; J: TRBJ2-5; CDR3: CASSVVGGEGQETQYF
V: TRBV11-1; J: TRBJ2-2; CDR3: CASSLNEQNTGELFF
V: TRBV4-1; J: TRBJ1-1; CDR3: CASSQGLRNTEAFF
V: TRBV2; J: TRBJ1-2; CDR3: CASRDRGGLNYGYTF
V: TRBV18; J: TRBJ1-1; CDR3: CASSPRGNAEAFF
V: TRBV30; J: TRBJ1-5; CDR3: CAWSVRVDQPQHF
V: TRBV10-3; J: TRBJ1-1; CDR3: CAISEQGNAFF
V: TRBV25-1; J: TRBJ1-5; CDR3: CASSETVASNQPQHF
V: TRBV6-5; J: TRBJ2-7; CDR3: CASTREGRGSYEQYF
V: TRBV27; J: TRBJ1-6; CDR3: CASTFDRPGSHNSPLHF
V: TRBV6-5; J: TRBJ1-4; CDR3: CASSLSWEDEKLFF
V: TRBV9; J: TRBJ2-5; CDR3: CASSVDDIFPPYF
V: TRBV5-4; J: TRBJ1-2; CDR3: CASTRTNYGYTF
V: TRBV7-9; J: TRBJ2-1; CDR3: CASSSHSRGRDNEQFF
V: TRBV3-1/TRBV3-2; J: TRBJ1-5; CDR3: CASSQDASGQPQHF
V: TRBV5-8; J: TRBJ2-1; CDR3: CASSLGQSSYNEQFF
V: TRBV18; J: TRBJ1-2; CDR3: CASSPSGQGYGYTF
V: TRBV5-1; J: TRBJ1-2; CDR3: CASTLGQQLGGYTF
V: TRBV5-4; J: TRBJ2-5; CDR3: CASSGTNQETQYF
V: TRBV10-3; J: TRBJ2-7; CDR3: CAGGSGVPYEQYF
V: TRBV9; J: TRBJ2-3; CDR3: CASSGLAVPTTDTQYF
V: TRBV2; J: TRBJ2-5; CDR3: CASSGLAGEVWETQYF
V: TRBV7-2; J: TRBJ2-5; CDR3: CASSSLAEQETQYF
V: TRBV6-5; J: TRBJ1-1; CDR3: CASILGGPSNTEAFF
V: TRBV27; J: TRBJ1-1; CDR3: CASSSPMRNTEAFF
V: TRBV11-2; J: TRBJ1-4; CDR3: CASSLDQDEKLFF